This T cell receptor (beta chain) was captured by sequencing in a study of T cells in Graves' hyperthyroidism and ophthalmopathy. This clonotype came up once. The antigen remains undetermined. The junction departs from germline at one end; a sequencing error may be responsible. Study-level findings and limits: In validation, the model predicted ophthalmopathy. These predictions came a median about 6.2 months before onset.

Germline CDR1 is SQVTM and CDR2 is ANQGSEA. The CDR3 spans 15 residues. It was RNA transcripts that yielded the amplified TCR beta CDR3 regions. A set of HTBI primers served as the primers for a first-round RT-PCR of the TCR CDR3. TCRdb redid the calling of the multiplex PCR reads with MiXCR, one entry per CDR3 protein. Of about 370,000 distinct CDR3 sequences listed, nearly 15% are singletons. This chain links TRBV29-1 with TRBJ2-7, with 8 bases aligning to TRBD2. Sequenced: blood. The receptor's source is a woman aged 55 to 70 with Graves' ophthalmopathy. The CDR3 spells CNVEGAGGSSYEQYF. CDR3 in DNA: TGCAACGTTGAGGGTGCGGGGGGAAGCTCCTACGAGCAGTACTTC.